The 6 T cell receptor beta chains given below trace back to one sample, sequenced in a study of blood T cell repertoires in COVID-19. Sequencing was performed with immunoSEQ multiplex PCR; in TCRdb, only in-frame clones are kept and a portion is missing. The repertoire holds fewer than 80,000 clones, with roughly nine tenths as singletons. The sequenced sample consisted of peripheral blood. All receptors derive from a woman aged 80 or over with active or convalescent COVID-19.

The V and J genes are TRBV7-2 and TRBJ2-1; the D is unclear. Germline V gene lookup returns CDR1 SGHTA and CDR2 FQGNSA. The CDR3 has 14 residues. The ends were cut back, 1 base at V and 8 bases at J, with 12 bases in the middle. This chain's CDR3 is CASSLDGPLDEQFF. As DNA, the CDR3 is TGTGCCAGCAGCTTAGATGGGCCGCTTGATGAGCAGTTCTTC.

This chain uses TRBV19 with TRBJ2-3; 8 nucleotides line up with TRBD2. Germline lookup yields CDR1 LNHDA and CDR2 SQIVND (reference sequence). V lost 3 bases and J lost 5; bases outside the gene matches: 1. This CDR3 comprises 13 residues. The CDR3 sequence: CASSIRGGDTQYF. CDR3 nucleotides: TGTGCCAGTAGTATCCGGGGGGGAGATACGCAGTATTTT.

This chain joins TRBV25-1 and TRBJ2-1; TRBD1 aligns across 9 bases. Trimming removed 6 bases from V and 2 bases from J; junction bases left unmatched: 2. The germline V gene has CDR1 MGHDK and CDR2 SYGVNS. This CDR3 contains 14 residues. The CDR3 sequence is CASRGQGTYNEQFF. The CDR3 nucleotides are TGTGCCAGCAGGGGACAGGGAACCTACAATGAGCAGTTCTTC.

In this sample, this clone turned up once. The chain links TRBV6-2 or TRBV6-3 to TRBJ2-3; 7 bases align to TRBD1. V gave up 6 bases and J gave up 7 bases; unmatched junction bases: 10. The germline gives CDR1 MNHEY, CDR2 SVGEGT. The CDR3 sequence is 14 residues long. CDR3 region: CASSRSGQTYTQYF. Here the CDR3 DNA reads TGTGCCAGCAGCCGATCGGGACAGACTTATACGCAGTATTTT.

This clone has a single count. Because the CDR3's place on the DNA is in doubt, the DNA is left out and the CDR3 is given as listed by TCRdb. The chain uses TRBV27 and TRBJ2-1; TRBD2, the table's D call, lacks a check against the DNA. The CDR3 is 14 residues long, counting both termini. The germline gives CDR1 MNHEY, CDR2 SMNVEV (reference sequence). The CDR3 sequence is CASSSSPGYNEQFF.

V gene TRBV20-1 combines with J gene TRBJ1-2; no clear D gene. Germline V gene lookup returns CDR1 DFQATT and CDR2 SNEGSKA (reference sequence). The V gene lost 4 bases and the J gene lost 7 bases, with 7 bases spanning the gap. This CDR3 is 10 amino acids long. CDR3 sequence reads: CSAISFGYTF. The CDR3 nucleotides read TGCAGTGCTATCTCCTTTGGCTACACCTTC.